What follows describes a single T cell receptor beta chain. What it binds is not known. This sample stems from a study of cytomegalovirus exposure and HLA in healthy donors. Study-wide points: In an earlier analysis, in 587 donors, most V segments appeared productive either ~90% or ~30% of the time. Rare sequences made up most TCRs, while some public TCRs were found in many donors.

PCR involved 60 Vbeta and 13 Jbeta primers. Assay: immunoSEQ multiplex PCR; the TCRdb copy retains only in-frame clones and omits some. The table records about 120,000 clones, about 80% of them present only once. CDR1 is SGHDT and CDR2 is YYEEEE in the germline V gene. V lost 0 bases to trimming and J lost 4 bases; unmatched junction nucleotides: 7. The CDR3 loop spans 15 amino acids. Sequencing was done on a sample of PBMCs. The V and J genes are TRBV5-6 and TRBJ2-7; 7 positions match TRBD1. The TCR was taken from a female donor in good health and CMV-seropositive. The CDR3 DNA follows: TGTGCCAGCAGCTTGGCGGGACAGTCGGGGTACGAGCAGTACTTC. It encodes CASSLAGQSGYEQYF.